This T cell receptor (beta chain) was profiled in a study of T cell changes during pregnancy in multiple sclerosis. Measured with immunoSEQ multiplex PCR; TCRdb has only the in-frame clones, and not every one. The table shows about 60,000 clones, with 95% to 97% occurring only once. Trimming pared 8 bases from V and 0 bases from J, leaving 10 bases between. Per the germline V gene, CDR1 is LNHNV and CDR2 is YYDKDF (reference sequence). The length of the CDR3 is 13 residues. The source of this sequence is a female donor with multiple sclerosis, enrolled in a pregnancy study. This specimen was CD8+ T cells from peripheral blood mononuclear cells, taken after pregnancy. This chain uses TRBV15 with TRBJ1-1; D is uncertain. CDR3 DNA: TGTGCCACCGCGGACGGGATGAACACTGAAGCTTTCTTT. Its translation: CATADGMNTEAFF.